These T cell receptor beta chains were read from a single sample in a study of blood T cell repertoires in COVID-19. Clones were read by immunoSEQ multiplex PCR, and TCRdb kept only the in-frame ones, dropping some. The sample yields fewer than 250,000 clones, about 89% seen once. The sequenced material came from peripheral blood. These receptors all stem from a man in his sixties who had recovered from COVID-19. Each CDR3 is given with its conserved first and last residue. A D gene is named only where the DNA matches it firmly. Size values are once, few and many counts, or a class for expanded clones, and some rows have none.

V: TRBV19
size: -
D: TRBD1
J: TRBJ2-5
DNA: TGTGCCAGTAGTATAGGCGACAGGGGTGCGGAGACCCAGTACTTC
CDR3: CASSIGDRGAETQYF

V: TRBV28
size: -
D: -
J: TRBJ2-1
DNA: TGTGCCAGCAGTTTATCTGGCAGGGGGGAGAATGAGCAGTTCTTC
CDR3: CASSLSGRGENEQFF

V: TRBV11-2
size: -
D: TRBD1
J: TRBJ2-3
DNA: TGTGCCAGCAGTACCGCCGACAGGGGGGTTACAGATACGCAGTATTTT
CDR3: CASSTADRGVTDTQYF

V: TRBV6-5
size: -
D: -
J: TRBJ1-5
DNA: TGTGCCAGCAACTCCCCGGGGGGGGCCCCTCAGCCCCAGCATTTT
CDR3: CASNSPGGAPQPQHF

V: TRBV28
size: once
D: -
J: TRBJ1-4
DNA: TGTGCCAGCAGTTTATCCCACGAGCAGTTTTTT
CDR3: CASSLSHEQFF

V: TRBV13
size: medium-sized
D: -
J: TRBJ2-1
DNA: TGTGCCAGCAGCCTCCCGTGGGGGGGCCACAATGAGCAGTTCTTC
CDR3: CASSLPWGGHNEQFF

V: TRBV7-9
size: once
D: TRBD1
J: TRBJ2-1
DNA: TGTGCCAGCAGCTCGATGGACAGGGGCAATGAGCAGTTCTTC
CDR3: CASSSMDRGNEQFF

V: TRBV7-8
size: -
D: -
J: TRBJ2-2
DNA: TGTGCCAGCAGCTTAGTTCCCGCGGCAGCCTATAACACCGGGGAGCTGTTTTTT
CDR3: CASSLVPAAAYNTGELFF

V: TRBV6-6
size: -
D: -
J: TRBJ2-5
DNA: TGTGCCAGCAGTTACCCGGGCAGGGATGGAGAGACCCAGTACTTC
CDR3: CASSYPGRDGETQYF

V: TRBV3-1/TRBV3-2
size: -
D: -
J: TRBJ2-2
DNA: TGTGCCAGCAGCCAAGACAGGACGAACACCGGGGAGCTGTTTTTT
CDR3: CASSQDRTNTGELFF

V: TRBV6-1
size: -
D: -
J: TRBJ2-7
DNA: TGTGCCAGCAGTGAAATCGCCCCGTCCGGCGAGCAGTACTTC
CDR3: CASSEIAPSGEQYF

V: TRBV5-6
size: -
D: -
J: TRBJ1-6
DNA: TGTGCCAGCAGCCCCACAGGGAACGGTTCACCCCTCCACTTT
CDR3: CASSPTGNGSPLHF

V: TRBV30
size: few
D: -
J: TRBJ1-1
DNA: TGTGCCTGGGCGGATAGGACAGTTGAAGCTTTCTTT
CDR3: CAWADRTVEAFF

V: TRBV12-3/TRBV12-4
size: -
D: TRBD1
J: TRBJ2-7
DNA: TGTGCCAGCAGAAAGGGACAGGTTGCCGAGCAGTACTTC
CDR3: CASRKGQVAEQYF

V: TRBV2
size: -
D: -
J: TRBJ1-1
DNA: TGTGCCAGCAGTGGTGACATTTACACTGAAGCTTTCTTT
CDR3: CASSGDIYTEAFF

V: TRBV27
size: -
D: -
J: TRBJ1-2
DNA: TGTGCCAGCGGTCCATGGGAGGGTCGGGGCTACACCTTC
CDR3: CASGPWEGRGYTF

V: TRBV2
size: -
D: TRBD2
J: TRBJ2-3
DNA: TGTGCCAGCCGGACTAGCGGGGGGCTGCGCACAGATACGCAGTATTTT
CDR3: CASRTSGGLRTDTQYF

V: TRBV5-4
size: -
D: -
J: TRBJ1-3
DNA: TGTGCCAGCAGCTTGAAACAGGGAAGCTCTGGAAACACCATATATTTT
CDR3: CASSLKQGSSGNTIYF

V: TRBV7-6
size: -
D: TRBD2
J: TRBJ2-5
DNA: TGTGCCAGCAGCTTTGTGGGACTAAAGCAAGAGACCCAGTACTTC
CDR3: CASSFVGLKQETQYF

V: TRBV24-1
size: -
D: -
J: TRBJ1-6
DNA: TGTGCCTCCACAGGGACCTATAATTCACCCCTCCACTTT
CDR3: CASTGTYNSPLHF

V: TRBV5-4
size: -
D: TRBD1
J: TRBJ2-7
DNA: TGTGCCAGCAGCCTAAGACAGGGGTACTACGAGCAGTACTTC
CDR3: CASSLRQGYYEQYF

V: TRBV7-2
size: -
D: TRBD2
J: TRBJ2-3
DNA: TGTGCCAGCAGTGAAAGACTAGCGGCTAGCACAGATACGCAGTATTTT
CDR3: CASSERLAASTDTQYF

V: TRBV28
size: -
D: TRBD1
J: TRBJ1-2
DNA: TGTGCCAGCAGTTTAAGGACAGGTATTGGCTACACCTTC
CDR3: CASSLRTGIGYTF

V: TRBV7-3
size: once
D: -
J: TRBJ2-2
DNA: TGTGCCAGCAGCCCACGGGCCGGGAGCACGAACACCGGGGAGCTGTTTTTT
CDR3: CASSPRAGSTNTGELFF

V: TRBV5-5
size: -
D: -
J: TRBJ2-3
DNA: TGTGCCAGCAGCTTGGAGGGACTTAGGAGCACAGATACGCAGTATTTT
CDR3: CASSLEGLRSTDTQYF

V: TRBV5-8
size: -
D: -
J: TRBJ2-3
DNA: TGTGCCAGCAGCATCGGACAGTACAACATAAATACGCAGTATTTT
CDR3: CASSIGQYNINTQYF

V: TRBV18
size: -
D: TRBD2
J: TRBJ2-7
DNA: TGTGCCAGCTCACCCCCAAAGCGGGGGCCCTCCTACGAGCAGTACTTC
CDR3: CASSPPKRGPSYEQYF

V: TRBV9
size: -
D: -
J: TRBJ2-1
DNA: TGTGCCAGCAGCCGTAGCGGCACAGGGGCCTACAATGAGCAGTTCTTC
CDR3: CASSRSGTGAYNEQFF

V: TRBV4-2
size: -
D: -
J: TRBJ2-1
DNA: TGTGCCAGCAGCCAAGACTACAGACCTATCTACAATGAGCAGTTCTTC
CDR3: CASSQDYRPIYNEQFF

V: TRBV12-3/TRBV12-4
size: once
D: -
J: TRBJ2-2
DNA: TGTGCCAGCAGTATCCTCACCGGGGAGCTGTTTTTT
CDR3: CASSILTGELFF

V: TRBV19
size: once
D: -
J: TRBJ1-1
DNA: TGTGCCAGTAGTATTGGAGGTGACACTGAAGCTTTCTTT
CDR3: CASSIGGDTEAFF

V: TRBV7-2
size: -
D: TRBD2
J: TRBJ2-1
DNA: TGTGCCAGCAGCTGGACTAGCGGACCTCGGAATGAGCAGTTCTTC
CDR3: CASSWTSGPRNEQFF

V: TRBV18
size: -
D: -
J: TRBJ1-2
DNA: TGTGCCAGCTCACCACGGGAGGCGGGGATCTATGGCTACACCTTC
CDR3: CASSPREAGIYGYTF

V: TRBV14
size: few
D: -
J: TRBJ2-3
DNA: TGTGCCAGCAGCCTACCGGACTGGGGGCCGGATACGCAGTATTTT
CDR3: CASSLPDWGPDTQYF

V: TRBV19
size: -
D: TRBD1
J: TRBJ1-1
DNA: TGTGCCAGTAGTGCGTCTTCCGCCGACAGGGCTCGAGCTTTCTTT
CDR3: CASSASSADRARAFF